This TCR beta chain was retrieved from a study of cytomegalovirus exposure and HLA in healthy donors. Assay: immunoSEQ multiplex PCR; the TCRdb copy retains only in-frame clones and omits some. Of about 150,000 clones listed, around 90% were seen once; the top ten hold less than 5.5%. Of note for this clone: Its antigen is still unknown.

CDR1 MNHEY and CDR2 SVGAGI come from the germline V gene. V was clipped by 8 bases and J by 8 bases; unmatched bases: 8. The length of the CDR3 is 12 residues. Broader study findings: A subsequent analysis found that TCR clusters from the first cohort also tended to co-occur in the 120 or so validation repertoires, with about 93% of cluster scores above 0. Among TCR sequences, most were rare, though some public TCRs appeared in many donors.

Separate from the 666-subject first cohort was the approximately 110-subject validation cohort, to which the donors belonged. The source is a man between 18 and 35 years old in good health and CMV-seropositive. The chain uses TRBV6-5 and TRBJ1-2, with 7 positions matching TRBD1. Specimen: PBMCs. The CDR3 loop reads CASWRLGGGYTF. The DNA for the CDR3 is TGTGCCAGCTGGAGATTAGGGGGCGGCTACACCTTC.